This record looks at one T cell receptor (beta chain) sequence and its context. It lacks a known antigen. Qualities for individual bases were not recorded, and no much larger clone is one base off. These data originate in a study of CD8 T cells in Susac syndrome (dated by TCRdb to the late 2010s). Background for the entire study: Of the Susac syndrome patients who were sequenced, roughly 6 had clinically active disease and roughly 8 were in clinical remission. At blood withdrawal, Susac syndrome patients were either therapy-naive, taking corticosteroids (in some cases with IVIg as well), or taking IVIg alone. Whether CD8+ T cell activation and differentiation in Susac syndrome was antigen driven was tested using repertoire sequencing. Clonality of the CD8+ T cell repertoire was compared between around eleven healthy donors, roughly 14 Susac syndrome patients and around 16 multiple sclerosis patients. Study-wide findings and limitations: The number of individuals in the TCR sequencing and HLA analysis was acknowledged as relatively small. Clonal expansion was seen in Susac syndrome CD8+ repertoires, peaking in CD8+ TEMRA cells and being greater in clinically active patients than in remitting ones. Around 15 and five Susac-specific public clones were found in the total CD8+ and CD8+ TEMRA repertoires, respectively.

High-throughput TCR beta sequencing profiled peripheral blood CD8+ and CD4+ T cells from healthy donors, Susac syndrome patients and multiple sclerosis patients. The Susac syndrome patients fulfilled recently defined diagnostic criteria for definite or probable disease. Bulk CD8+ and CD4+ T cells were purified by magnetic negative isolation, whereas CD8+ TEMRA cells were enriched by FACS. Blood was drawn into EDTA tubes, processed within 24 hours, and PBMCs were isolated by density gradient centrifugation. PBMCs destined for TCR sequencing were cryopreserved in liquid nitrogen and later thawed in a 37 °C water bath. A purity of at least 90% was achieved for sorted or isolated CD4+, CD8+ and CD8+ TEMRA cells. RNA was extracted using the RNeasy kit, and roughly 0.5 to 1 microgram was reverse transcribed with random hexamers. The immunoSEQ multiplex PCR assay, covering 54 Vbeta and 13 Jbeta segments, was used to amplify TCR beta CDR3 regions. PCR amplification bias was corrected by using a synthetic template baseline for primer optimization and computational correction. From the authors' description of their analysis: Reads were annotated to V, D and J genes per IMGT and analyzed with immunoSEQ Analyzer, keeping only productive sequences. Clonality was computed as one minus Shannon entropy normalized by log2 of the number of productive unique sequences. For each patient and control, public and private clones were evaluated within the 100 most prevalent clones. A clone was defined as Susac-specific if it was absent from the healthy and MS cohorts, from roughly 1,000 published viral clones and from other ImmuneACCESS disease sequences. TCRdb took the public reads, trimmed them with fastp at Q25, ran MiXCR for clone calling and kept in-frame beta chains. Each record represents a unique CDR3 protein, reported with the most common genes and DNA among its rows. These V and J calls are TCRdb output, not the study's own analysis. For this sample the table gives about 100,000 distinct CDR3 sequences, of which 95% were detected only once. Of the sample, less than 0.35% is held by the ten largest clones.

The cysteine opens and the phenylalanine closes a CDR3 of 12 amino acids. The entry retains the CDR3 DNA only, 36 bases that are in frame from base 1. CDR1 SQVTM and CDR2 ANQGSEA were looked up in the germline V gene. Trimming removed 7 bases from V and 5 bases from J, leaving 14 bases between the germline ends. The sequencing input was CD8+ T cells from PBMCs. The V and J genes are TRBV29-1 and TRBJ1-1; the D region possibly corresponds to TRBD1 (5 bases align). This TCR came from a human donor with Susac syndrome. The CDR3 protein: CSGEGQSTEAFF. Here is the DNA: TGCAGCGGTGAGGGGCAGAGTACTGAAGCTTTCTTT. Full variable domain (CDR3 extended with the reference TRBV29-1 and TRBJ1-1 proteins): SAVISQKPSRDICQRGTSLTIQCQVDSQVTMMFWYRQQPGQSLTLIATANQGSEATYESGFVIDKFPISRPNLTFSTLTVSNMSPEDSSIYLCSGEGQSTEAFFGQGTRLTVV.